This is a list of T cell receptor beta chains from one sample in a study of identical twins. TCRdb fed the 5' RACE reads into MiXCR, producing one record per CDR3 protein. The data show about 450,000 distinct CDR3 sequences, about a fifth seen once. Sequencing was performed on naive T cells sorted from blood. These receptors were obtained from a man over 45 in good health. CDR3s leave out the opening cysteine and the closing phenylalanine or tryptophan.

v_call cdr3_aa
TRBV10-3 AISKRLLAGEETQY
TRBV12-3/TRBV12-4 ASSFFSGGTEAF
TRBV6-2/TRBV6-3 ASSYLVLHGYT
TRBV28 ATVSSGSYEQY
TRBV4-1 ASSLGLRNSPLH
TRBV20-1 SAREGYSYEQY
TRBV27 ASYAWGRSYEQY
TRBV29-1 SARRTRRDTQY
TRBV5-1 ASSGGQGTSGNTIY
TRBV7-6 ASSIGQGDYEQY
TRBV30 AWSAGLRSTEAF
TRBV15 ATKERGSGTEAF
TRBV6-2/TRBV6-3 ASSPGGGTEAF
TRBV6-5 ASSYSIRGTGGLDTEAF
TRBV6-2/TRBV6-3 ASSFENIAKNIQY
TRBV7-2 ASSRSSEQF
TRBV30 GGSPSSGANVLT
TRBV27 ASSSQRGVSTDTQY
TRBV10-3 AIKSSGANVLT